The rows below give T cell receptor beta chains drawn from one sample of a study of control samples from healthy donors and cancer patients. This table comes from immunoSEQ multiplex PCR, and its TCRdb copy is limited to in-frame clones, with some not included. Found here are about 140,000 clones, 80% to 95% of them singletons; the top ten hold approximately 10%. Source material: blood. The receptor source for this set is a man aged 25 to 40 in good health. Both conserved end residues are part of each CDR3. D genes are given only for firm matches. Expanded clones get a size class; other rows say once, few or many, or leave the size out.

j_call d_call v_call clone_size cdr3_aa cdr3_nt
TRBJ1-1 . TRBV7-9 . CASSTDFTEAFF TGTGCCAGCAGCACAGATTTCACTGAAGCTTTCTTT
TRBJ2-7 TRBD2 TRBV28 few CASSFQLALAGESYEQYF TGTGCCAGCAGTTTTCAATTGGCTCTAGCGGGAGAATCTTACGAGCAGTACTTC
TRBJ1-2 TRBD1 TRBV6-5 . CASSYSVRGNGYGYTF TGTGCCAGCAGTTACTCGGTCAGGGGGAACGGCTATGGCTACACCTTC
TRBJ2-7 TRBD1 TRBV6-2/TRBV6-3 . CASSRGPGRGQDEQYF TGTGCCAGCAGCCGAGGCCCGGGCAGGGGGCAGGACGAGCAGTACTTC
TRBJ1-1 . TRBV30 . CAWKGGRMNTEAFF TGTGCCTGGAAGGGTGGGCGGATGAACACTGAAGCTTTCTTT
TRBJ2-1 TRBD2 TRBV3-1/TRBV3-2 . CASSLTSGRSIYNEQFF TGTGCCAGCAGCCTGACTAGCGGGAGGTCTATATACAATGAGCAGTTCTTC
TRBJ1-1 . TRBV4-2 . CASSRERARGTEAFF TGTGCCAGCAGCCGGGAAAGGGCACGGGGGACTGAAGCTTTCTTT
TRBJ2-1 TRBD2 TRBV15 . CATSRVGLAFNEQFF TGTGCCACCAGCAGAGTTGGACTAGCGTTTAATGAGCAGTTCTTC
TRBJ2-7 TRBD1 TRBV10-2 . CASSESTGIHEQYF TGCGCCAGCAGTGAGTCGACAGGGATCCACGAGCAGTACTTC
TRBJ2-2 . TRBV10-3 . CAISSRGNTGELFF TGTGCCATCAGCAGCAGGGGGAACACCGGGGAGCTGTTTTTT
TRBJ2-1 TRBD1 TRBV6-5 . CASNQQGANNEQFF TGTGCCAGCAATCAACAGGGGGCGAACAATGAGCAGTTCTTC
TRBJ2-3 TRBD1 TRBV18 few CASSALDRATQYF TGTGCCAGCTCAGCCCTGGACAGGGCGACGCAGTATTTT
TRBJ1-6 . TRBV9 once CASSVFEGNSPLHF TGTGCCAGCAGCGTCTTTGAAGGGAATTCACCCCTCCACTTT
TRBJ2-1 . TRBV25-1 . CASSERSRNLGNEQFF TGTGCCAGCAGTGAACGAAGTAGGAACCTCGGCAATGAGCAGTTCTTC
TRBJ2-7 . TRBV6-2/TRBV6-3 . CASSYGGVAEQYF TGTGCCAGCAGTTACGGAGGGGTCGCCGAGCAGTACTTC
TRBJ2-5 . TRBV3-1/TRBV3-2 . CASSQDLGKGTQYF TGTGCCAGCAGCCAAGATCTGGGCAAGGGGACCCAGTACTTC
TRBJ1-1 . TRBV30 . CAWSVREDTEAFF TGTGCCTGGAGTGTACGAGAGGACACTGAAGCTTTCTTT